This T cell receptor beta chain was captured by sequencing in a study of blood T cell repertoires in COVID-19. Across the study: T cells, B-cell-depleted T cells, or PBMCs supplied cDNA or gDNA.

The CDR3 contains 13 residues. V was clipped by 8 bases and J by 2 bases; unmatched bases: 4. CDR1 and CDR2 from the germline V gene are MDHEN and SYDVKM. The authors' processing: Quantification of nucleated cells was approximated via reference gene primer amplification. Assay: immunoSEQ multiplex PCR; the TCRdb copy retains only in-frame clones and omits some. V and J calls plus clone size are reproduced from that table; the DNA served to infer D and trimming. The data show approximately 180,000 clones, about 85% seen once. This clone came up once. This chain connects TRBV28 to TRBJ2-3, with TRBD1 identical over 7 bases. The sequenced material came from peripheral blood. This receptor was identified in an older person with COVID-19, enrolled during active disease. Here the CDR3 reads CASRDRSTDTQYF. CDR3 in DNA: TGTGCCAGCCGGGACAGATCCACAGATACGCAGTATTTT.